The table lists the clone carrying this T cell receptor (beta chain) with a count of one. Its antigen is undetermined. These data belong to a study of TIL therapy for anti-PD-1-resistant metastatic lung cancer. Study details: Half of patients were current or former smokers.

The CDR3 length is 13 residues. Trimming took off 0 bases at V and 5 bases at J, with 7 bases between the two ends. Per the germline V gene, CDR1 is LNHNV and CDR2 is YYDKDF (reference sequence). Study-level findings and limits: The cohort had more treatment-naive, never-smoker and oncogene-addicted patients than typical.

Time point: pre-treatment sample, taken before nivolumab and TIL therapy. The tumor samples were excised metastases, mostly pleural nodules or supraclavicular lymph nodes. Progressing patients received lymphodepletion, expanded TIL infusion and IL-2. This was the immunoSEQ v3 assay. Some clones are missing from TCRdb's copy, which holds only in-frame ones; the method was immunoSEQ multiplex PCR. The sample consists of about 26,000 clones, 60% to 70% of them appearing once. This chain links TRBV15 with TRBJ2-5; D is uncertain. This clonotype originated in a woman aged 30-79 years with non-small cell lung cancer. Sequencing used tumor tissue, obtained at baseline. This CDR3 is CATSRDQEETQYF. The CDR3 nucleotides are TGTGCCACCAGCAGAGACCAGGAGGAGACCCAGTACTTC.